This T cell receptor (beta chain) was captured in a study of blood T cell repertoires in COVID-19. Turning to the study itself: Material from acute and convalescent COVID-19 was sourced from the United States, Italy and Spain. The cDNA or gDNA used as material had been derived from T cells, B-cell-depleted T cells, or PBMCs.

The protocol was immunoSEQ multiplex PCR, while the TCRdb copy is restricted to in-frame clones and leaves out a portion. The repertoire has about 280,000 clones, roughly 85% of them found once; the top ten carry 2% to 3%. Germline CDR1 reads SGHNT; CDR2 reads YYREEE (reference sequence). This CDR3 has 17 amino acids. Losses at the gene ends were 0 bases for V and 0 bases for J; bases not matched to a gene: 7. Recovered status applied to Cohort 3 donors who had two consecutive negative PCRs. It also applied to those with clearance or with symptom resolution. The receptor's source is a woman between 50 and 59 years old who had recovered from COVID-19. Sequencing used PBMCs or T cells enriched from blood (not recorded which). This rearrangement joins TRBV5-4 to TRBJ1-2; TRBD1 agrees at 8 bases. The chain's CDR3 is CASSLGFRGRSNYGYTF. The CDR3 coding sequence is TGTGCCAGCAGCTTGGGCTTCAGGGGGCGATCTAACTATGGCTACACCTTC.